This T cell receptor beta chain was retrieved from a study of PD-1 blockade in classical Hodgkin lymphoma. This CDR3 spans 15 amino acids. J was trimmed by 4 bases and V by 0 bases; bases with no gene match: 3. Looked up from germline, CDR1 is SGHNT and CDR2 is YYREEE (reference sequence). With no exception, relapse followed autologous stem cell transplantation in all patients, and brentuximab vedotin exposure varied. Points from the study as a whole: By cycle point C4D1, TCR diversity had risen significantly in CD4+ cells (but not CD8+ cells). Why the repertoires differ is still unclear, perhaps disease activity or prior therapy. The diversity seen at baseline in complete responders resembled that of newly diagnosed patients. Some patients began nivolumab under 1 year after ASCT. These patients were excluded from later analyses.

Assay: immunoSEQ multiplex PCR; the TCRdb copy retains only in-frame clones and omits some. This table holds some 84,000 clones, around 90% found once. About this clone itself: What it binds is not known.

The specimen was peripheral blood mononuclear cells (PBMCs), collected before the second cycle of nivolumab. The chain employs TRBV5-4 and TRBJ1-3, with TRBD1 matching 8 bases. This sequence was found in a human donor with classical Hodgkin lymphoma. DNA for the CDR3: TGTGCCAGCAGCTTGGGGACAGGGTCGGGAAACACCATATATTTT. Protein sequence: CASSLGTGSGNTIYF.